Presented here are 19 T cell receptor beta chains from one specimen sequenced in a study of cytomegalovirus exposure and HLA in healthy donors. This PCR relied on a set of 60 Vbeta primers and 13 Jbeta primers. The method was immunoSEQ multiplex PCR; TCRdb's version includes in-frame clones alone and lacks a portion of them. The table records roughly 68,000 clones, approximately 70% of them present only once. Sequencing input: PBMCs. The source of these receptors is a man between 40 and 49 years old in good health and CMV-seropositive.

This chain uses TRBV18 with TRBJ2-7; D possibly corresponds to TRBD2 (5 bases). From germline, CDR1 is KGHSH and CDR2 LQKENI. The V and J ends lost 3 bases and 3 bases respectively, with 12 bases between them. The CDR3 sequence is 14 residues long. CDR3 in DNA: TGTGCCAGCTCACCTAACGGACTCTACTACGAGCAGTACTTC. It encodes CASSPNGLYYEQYF.

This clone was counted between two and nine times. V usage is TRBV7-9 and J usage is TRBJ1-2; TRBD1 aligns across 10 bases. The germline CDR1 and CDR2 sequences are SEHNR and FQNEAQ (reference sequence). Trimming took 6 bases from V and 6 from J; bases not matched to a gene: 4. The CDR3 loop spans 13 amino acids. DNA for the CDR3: TGTGCCAGCAGATGGACAGGGGGTAATGGCTACACCTTC. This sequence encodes CASRWTGGNGYTF.

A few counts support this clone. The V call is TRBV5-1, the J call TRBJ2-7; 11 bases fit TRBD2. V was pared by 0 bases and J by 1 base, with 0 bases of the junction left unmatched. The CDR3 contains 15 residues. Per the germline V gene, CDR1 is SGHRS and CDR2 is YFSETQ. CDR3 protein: CASSLGLAGSYEQYF. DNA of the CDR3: TGCGCCAGCAGCTTGGGACTAGCGGGGTCCTACGAGCAGTACTTC.

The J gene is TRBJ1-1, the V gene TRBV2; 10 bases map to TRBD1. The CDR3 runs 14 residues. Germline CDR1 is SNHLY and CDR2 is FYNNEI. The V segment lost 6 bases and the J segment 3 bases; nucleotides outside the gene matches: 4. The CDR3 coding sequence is TGTGCCAGCAGAGACAGGGGGCTGGACACTGAAGCTTTCTTT. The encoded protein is CASRDRGLDTEAFF.

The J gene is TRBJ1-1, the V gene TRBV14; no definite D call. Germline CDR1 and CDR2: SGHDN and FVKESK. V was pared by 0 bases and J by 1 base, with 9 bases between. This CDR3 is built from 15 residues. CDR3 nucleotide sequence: TGTGCCAGCAGCCAAGATCGACACGAGAACACTGAAGCTTTCTTT. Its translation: CASSQDRHENTEAFF.

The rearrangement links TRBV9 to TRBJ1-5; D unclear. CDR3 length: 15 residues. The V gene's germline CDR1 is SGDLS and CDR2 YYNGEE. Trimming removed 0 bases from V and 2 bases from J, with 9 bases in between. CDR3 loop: CASSVGITGNQPQHF. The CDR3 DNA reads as TGTGCCAGCAGCGTAGGGATTACAGGCAATCAGCCCCAGCATTTT.

CDR3 protein: CASSHRDRLDTQYF. CDR3 DNA sequence: TGTGCCAGCAGCCACCGGGACAGGCTAGATACGCAGTATTTT. The chain is built from TRBV7-9 and TRBJ2-3, with 8 bases that match TRBD1. Germline CDR1 reads SEHNR; CDR2 reads FQNEAQ (reference sequence). The CDR3 sequence is 14 residues long. V dropped 5 bases and J dropped 5; count of bases not matched to a gene: 6.

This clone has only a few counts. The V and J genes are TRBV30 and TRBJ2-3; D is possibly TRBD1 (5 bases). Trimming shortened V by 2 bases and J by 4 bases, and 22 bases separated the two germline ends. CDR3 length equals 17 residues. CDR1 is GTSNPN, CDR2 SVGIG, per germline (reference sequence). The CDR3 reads CAWSQEQATARADTQYF. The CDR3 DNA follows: TGTGCCTGGAGTCAAGAACAGGCCACAGCTCGGGCAGATACGCAGTATTTT.

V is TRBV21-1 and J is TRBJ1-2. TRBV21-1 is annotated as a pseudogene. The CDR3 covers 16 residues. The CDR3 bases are TGTGCCAGCAGCCCGGAGGGGCAGGGAGATGGCTATGGCTACACCTTC. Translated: CASSPEGQGDGYGYTF.

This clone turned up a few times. The CDR3 region is CASSPSGGAGYEQYF. CDR3 coding DNA: TGTGCCAGCAGCCCAAGCGGGGGGGCCGGGTACGAGCAGTACTTC. The chain recombines TRBV9 with TRBJ2-7, with 10 bases that match TRBD2. The CDR3 totals 15 residues. Germline CDR1 is SGDLS and CDR2 is YYNGEE. The V gene end was trimmed by 4 bases and the J gene end by 4 bases; junction bases not matched to a gene: 8.

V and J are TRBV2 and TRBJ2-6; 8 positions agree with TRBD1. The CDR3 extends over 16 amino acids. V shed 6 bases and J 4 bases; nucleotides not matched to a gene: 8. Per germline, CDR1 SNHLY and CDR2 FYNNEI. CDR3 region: CASRNRQGLGANVLTF. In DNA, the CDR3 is TGTGCCAGCAGGAATAGACAGGGGTTGGGGGCCAACGTCCTGACTTTC.

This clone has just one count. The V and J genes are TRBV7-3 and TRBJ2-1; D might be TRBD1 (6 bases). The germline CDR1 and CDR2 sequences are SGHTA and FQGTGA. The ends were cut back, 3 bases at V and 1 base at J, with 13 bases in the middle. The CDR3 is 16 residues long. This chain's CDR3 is CASSFLGTLSYNEQFF. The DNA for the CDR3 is TGTGCCAGCAGCTTCCTCGGGACACTTTCCTACAATGAGCAGTTCTTC.

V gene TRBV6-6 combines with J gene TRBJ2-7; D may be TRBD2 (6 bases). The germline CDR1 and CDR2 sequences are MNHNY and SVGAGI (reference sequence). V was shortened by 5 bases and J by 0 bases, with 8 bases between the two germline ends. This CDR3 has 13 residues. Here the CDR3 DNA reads TGTGCCAGCAGTCTGGACTACTCCTACGAGCAGTACTTC. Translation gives CASSLDYSYEQYF.

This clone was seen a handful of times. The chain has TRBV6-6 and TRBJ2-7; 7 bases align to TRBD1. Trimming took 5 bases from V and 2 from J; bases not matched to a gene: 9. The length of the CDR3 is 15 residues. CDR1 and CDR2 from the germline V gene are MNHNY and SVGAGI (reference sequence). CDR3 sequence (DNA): TGTGCCAGCAGTCGAACGACAGGGAGTACCTACGAGCAGTACTTC. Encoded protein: CASSRTTGSTYEQYF.

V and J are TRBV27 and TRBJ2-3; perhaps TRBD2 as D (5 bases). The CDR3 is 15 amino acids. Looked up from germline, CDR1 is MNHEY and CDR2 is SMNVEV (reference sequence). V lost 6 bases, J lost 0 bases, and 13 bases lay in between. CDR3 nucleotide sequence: TGTGCCAGCAGGCCACTAGGAGCTAGCACAGATACGCAGTATTTT. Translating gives CASRPLGASTDTQYF.

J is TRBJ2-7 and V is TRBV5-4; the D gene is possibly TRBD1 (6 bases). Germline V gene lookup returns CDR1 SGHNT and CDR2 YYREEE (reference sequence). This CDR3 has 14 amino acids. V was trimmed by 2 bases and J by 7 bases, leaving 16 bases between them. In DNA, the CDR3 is TGTGCCAGCAGCTTCCGGGACAACCCACGGGAGCAGTACTTC. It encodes CASSFRDNPREQYF.

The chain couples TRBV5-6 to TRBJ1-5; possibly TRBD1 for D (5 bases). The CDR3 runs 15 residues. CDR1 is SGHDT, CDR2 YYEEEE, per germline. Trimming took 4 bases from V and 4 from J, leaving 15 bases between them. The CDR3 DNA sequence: TGTGCCAGCAGCGTGACCCCAGGGTATAATCAGCCCCAGCATTTT. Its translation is CASSVTPGYNQPQHF. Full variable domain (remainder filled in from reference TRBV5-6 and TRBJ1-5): DAGVTQSPTHLIKTRGQQVTLRCSPKSGHDTVSWYQQALGQGPQFIFQYYEEEERQRGNFPDRFSGHQFPNYSSELNVNALLLGDSALYLCASSVTPGYNQPQHFGDGTRLSIL.

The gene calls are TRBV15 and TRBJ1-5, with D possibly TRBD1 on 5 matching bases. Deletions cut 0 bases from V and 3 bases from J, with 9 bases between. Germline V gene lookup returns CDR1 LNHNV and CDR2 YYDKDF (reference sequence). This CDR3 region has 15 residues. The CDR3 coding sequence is TGTGCCACCAGCAGAGATAAGGGGTACAATCAGCCCCAGCATTTT. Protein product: CATSRDKGYNQPQHF.

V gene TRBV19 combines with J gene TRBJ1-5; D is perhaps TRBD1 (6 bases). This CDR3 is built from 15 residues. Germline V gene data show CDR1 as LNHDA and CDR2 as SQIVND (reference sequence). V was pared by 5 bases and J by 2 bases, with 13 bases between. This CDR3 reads CASSPGTSGNQPQHF. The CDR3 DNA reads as TGTGCCAGTAGTCCAGGGACATCGGGCAATCAGCCCCAGCATTTT.